The clone carrying this TCR beta chain was picked up a small number of times. This entry comes from a study of graft-versus-host responses after intestinal transplantation. Study-level findings and limits: GvH clones appeared in recipient marrow, some first in ileum or blood.

TCRdb's copy holds only in-frame clones and misses some; the assay was immunoSEQ multiplex PCR. The top ten hold around 2% of the sample, which has 13,000 to 15,000 clones, 30% to 35% seen once. The CDR3 length is 16 residues. Germline CDR1 is MNHEY and CDR2 is SMNVEV (reference sequence). V trimming: 8 bases; J trimming: 0 bases; junction bases outside the gene matches: 9. Responders (about 200,000, CFSE-labeled) were co-plated with about 200,000 irradiated, violet-dye-labeled stimulators. The TCR originated in a human patient who received an intestinal transplant. Specimen: alloreactive CD8+ T cells from a mixed lymphocyte reaction culture, collected before intestinal transplant. The subset was: CFSE-low proliferating T cells sorted from approximately 6-day pre-transplant mixed lymphocyte reaction (GvH or HvG direction). The gene calls are TRBV27 and TRBJ2-3, with 9 bases aligning to TRBD1. CDR3 loop: CASRRGTGPSTDTQYF. The CDR3 nucleotides read TGTGCCAGCCGCCGCGGGACAGGGCCCAGCACAGATACGCAGTATTTT.